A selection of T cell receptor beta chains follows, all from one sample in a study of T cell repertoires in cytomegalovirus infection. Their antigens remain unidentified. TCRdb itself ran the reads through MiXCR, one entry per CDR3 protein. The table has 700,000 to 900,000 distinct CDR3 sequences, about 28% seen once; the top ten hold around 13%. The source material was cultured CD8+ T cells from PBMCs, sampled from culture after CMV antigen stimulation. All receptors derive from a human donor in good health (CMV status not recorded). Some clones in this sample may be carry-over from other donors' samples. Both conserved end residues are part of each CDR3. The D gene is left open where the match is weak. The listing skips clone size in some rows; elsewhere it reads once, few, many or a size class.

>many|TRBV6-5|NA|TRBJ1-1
TGTGCCAGCACCGCGGGACGACGCACTGAAGCTTTCTTT
CASTAGRRTEAFF
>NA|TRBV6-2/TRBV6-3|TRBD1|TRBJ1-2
TGTGCCAGCAGTCGACGGACAGGGGGCAACTATGGCTACACCTTC
CASSRRTGGNYGYTF
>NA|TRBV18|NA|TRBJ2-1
TGTGCCAGCTCACCGGAAGGGAGTTGGAATGAGCAGTTCTTC
CASSPEGSWNEQFF
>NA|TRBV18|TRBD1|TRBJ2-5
TGTGCCAGCTCGGAAGGGACAGTACTTCAAGAGACCCAGTACTTC
CASSEGTVLQETQYF
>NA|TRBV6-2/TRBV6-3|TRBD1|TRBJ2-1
TGTGCCAGCAGTCATCGGGACAGGCTTTACGGCAATGAGCAGTTCTTC
CASSHRDRLYGNEQFF
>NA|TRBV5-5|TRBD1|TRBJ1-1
TGTGCCAGCAGCTTGGAGGGCCGGGACAGAGGGGCCCTTTTCTTT
CASSLEGRDRGALFF
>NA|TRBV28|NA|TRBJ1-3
TGTGCCAGCAGCCTCGGTCCAGGGCCTGGAAACACCATATATTTT
CASSLGPGPGNTIYF
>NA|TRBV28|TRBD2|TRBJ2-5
TGTGCCAGCAGCCCGGAGGGACTACCCCAAGAGACCCAGTACTTC
CASSPEGLPQETQYF
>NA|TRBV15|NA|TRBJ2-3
TGTGCCACCAGCAGAGTTCCGGGGGGCACAGATACGCAGTATTTT
CATSRVPGGTDTQYF
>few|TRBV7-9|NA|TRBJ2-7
TGTGCCAGCAGCCCATACCCAGGGCCCCTCTTCGAGCAGTACTTC
CASSPYPGPLFEQYF
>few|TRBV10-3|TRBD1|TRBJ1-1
TGTGCCATCAGCCACGAGGGACAGCCGGTTTTTTTCTTT
CAISHEGQPVFFF
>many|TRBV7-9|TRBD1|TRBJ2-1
TGTGCCAGCAGCTTAAGGGGGCATGAGCAGTTCTTC
CASSLRGHEQFF
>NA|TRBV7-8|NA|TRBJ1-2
TGTGCCAGCAGACCCATCACAGGGCTTTATGGCTACACCTTC
CASRPITGLYGYTF
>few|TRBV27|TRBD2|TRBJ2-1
TGTGCCAGCAACCTAGCGGGGGGCCGGTACAATGAGCAGTTCTTC
CASNLAGGRYNEQFF
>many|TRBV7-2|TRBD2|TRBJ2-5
TGTGCCAGCAGCTACGGACTAGCGGGGCAAGAGACCCAGTACTTC
CASSYGLAGQETQYF
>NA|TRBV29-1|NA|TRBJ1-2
TGCAGCGTTGAAGTGGCCGGACTCTACACTTATGGCTACACCTTC
CSVEVAGLYTYGYTF
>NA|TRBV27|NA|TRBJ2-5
TGTGCCAGCAGTCCTTCGGGGATGAGGACGTACCAAGAGACCCAGTACTTC
CASSPSGMRTYQETQYF
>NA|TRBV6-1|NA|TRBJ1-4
TGTGCCAGCAGTGAACCTTGGACAGTCAATCCTAATGAAAAACTGTTTTTT
CASSEPWTVNPNEKLFF
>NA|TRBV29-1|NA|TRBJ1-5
TGCAGCGTTGAAATTGACGGGGGGACGCCCCAGCATTTT
CSVEIDGGTPQHF
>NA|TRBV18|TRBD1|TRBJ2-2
TGTGCCAGCTCACCAATACCGGGACAGGGGTTCGCCGGGGAGCTGTTTTTT
CASSPIPGQGFAGELFF
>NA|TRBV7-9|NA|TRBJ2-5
TGTGCCAGCAGTCCCCCCTCCGGGAATAGGACCCAGTACTTC
CASSPPSGNRTQYF
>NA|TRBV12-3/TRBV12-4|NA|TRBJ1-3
TGTGCCAGCAGCCCCGACGGTGCCTCTGGAAACACCATATATTTT
CASSPDGASGNTIYF
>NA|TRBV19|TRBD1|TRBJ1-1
TGTGCCAGTAGTATCAACAGGGGGACTAACACTGAAGCTTTCTTT
CASSINRGTNTEAFF
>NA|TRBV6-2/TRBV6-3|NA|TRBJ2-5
TGTGCCACCGAAACCACCGCCGAGACCCAGTACTTC
CATETTAETQYF
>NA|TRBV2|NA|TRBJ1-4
TGTGCCAGCAGTGAAGGGATAACGGAACTGTTTTTT
CASSEGITELFF
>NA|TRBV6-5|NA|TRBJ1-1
TGTGCCAGCAGTTACTCGACGGGAGGGATAGAAGCTTTCTTT
CASSYSTGGIEAFF
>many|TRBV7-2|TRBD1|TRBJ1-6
TGTGCCAGCTCACGACAGGGGGATTCACCCCTCCACTTT
CASSRQGDSPLHF
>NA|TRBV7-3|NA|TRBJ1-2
TGTGCCAGCAGCTTAGGTGAGGACAGCGATCCCTATGGCTACACCTTC
CASSLGEDSDPYGYTF
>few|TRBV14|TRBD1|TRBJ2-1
TGTGCCAGCAGCAGTGGGACAGTTTTTCCGCATGAGCAGTTCTTC
CASSSGTVFPHEQFF
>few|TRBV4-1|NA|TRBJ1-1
TGCGCCAGCAGCCTCCCAGGGTACGGGTCTGAAGCTTTCTTT
CASSLPGYGSEAFF
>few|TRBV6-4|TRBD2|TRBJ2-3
TGTGCCAGCACACAGCGGGGGGCCTCTACAGATACGCAGTATTTT
CASTQRGASTDTQYF
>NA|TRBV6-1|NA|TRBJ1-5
TGTGCCAGCAGTGAATGGTTTTGGGAGTCAAAACAGCCCCAGCATTTT
CASSEWFWESKQPQHF
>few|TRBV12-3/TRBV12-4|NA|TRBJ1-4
TGTGCCAGCAGGAGAGGGGGGGCAGAGGCTAATGAAAAACTGTTTTTT
CASRRGGAEANEKLFF
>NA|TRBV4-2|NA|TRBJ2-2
TGTGCCAGCAGCCAACTATCCGCGAACACCGGGGAGCTGTTTTTT
CASSQLSANTGELFF
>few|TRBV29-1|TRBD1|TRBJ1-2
TGCAGCGTTGAAACCATACAGGGGAACTATGGCTACACCTTC
CSVETIQGNYGYTF
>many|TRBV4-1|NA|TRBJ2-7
TGCGCCAGCAGCCAAGACAGCACCTACGAGCAGTACTTC
CASSQDSTYEQYF
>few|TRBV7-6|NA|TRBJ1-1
TGTGCCAGCAGCTTAGCGAAGGGGTTGGGGAATGAAGCTTTCTTT
CASSLAKGLGNEAFF
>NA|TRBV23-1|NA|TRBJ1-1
TGCGCCAGCAGTCTGGGTCGATGGCGTGACACTGAAGCTTTCTTT
CASSLGRWRDTEAFF
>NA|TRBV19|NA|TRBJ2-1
TGTGCCAGTAGTATAGGGGGGCGCTACAATGAGCAGTTCTTC
CASSIGGRYNEQFF
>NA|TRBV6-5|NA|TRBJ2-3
TGTGCCAGCAGCTCAGGGTTGGGGGAGCAGTATTTT
CASSSGLGEQYF
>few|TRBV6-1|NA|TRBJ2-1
TGTGCCAGCAGTGAAGCGGGGGGCTTTTACAATGAGCAGTTCTTC
CASSEAGGFYNEQFF
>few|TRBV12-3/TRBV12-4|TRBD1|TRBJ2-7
TGTGCCAGCAGTTTATCCCGGGACAGCTCCTACGAGCAGTACTTC
CASSLSRDSSYEQYF
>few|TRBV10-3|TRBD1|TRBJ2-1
TGTGCCAGCGGATCCGGGACAGGGCACCCCAATGAGCAGTTCTTC
CASGSGTGHPNEQFF
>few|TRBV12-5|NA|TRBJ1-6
TGTGCTAGTGGTTTGGATTCACCCCTCCACTTT
CASGLDSPLHF
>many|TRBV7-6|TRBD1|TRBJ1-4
TGTGCCAGCAGCTTAGAGGCAGGGGGCTTTGAAAAACTGTTTTTT
CASSLEAGGFEKLFF
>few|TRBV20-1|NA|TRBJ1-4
TGCAGTGCTAGAGATAACGGGAATGAAAAACTGTTTTTT
CSARDNGNEKLFF
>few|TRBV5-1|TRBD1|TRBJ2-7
TGCGCCAGCAGGGCTCGGACAGGGAGGTCCCCCGATATGAGGCACGAGCAGTACTTC
CASRARTGRSPDMRHEQYF
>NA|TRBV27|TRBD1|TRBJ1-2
TGTGCCAGCAGTTCCGGCGGGACAGGGCCTATCTATGGCTACACCTTC
CASSSGGTGPIYGYTF
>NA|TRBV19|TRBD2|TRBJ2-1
TGTGCCAGTACCTACCGGGCAACCCTAAACCGCGGGGGGAGGTATAATGAGCAGTTCTTC
CASTYRATLNRGGRYNEQFF
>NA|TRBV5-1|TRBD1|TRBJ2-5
TGCGCCAGCAGCCAAGGACAGGAAGAGACCCAGTACTTC
CASSQGQEETQYF
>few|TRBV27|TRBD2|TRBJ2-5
TGTGCCAGCAGTCCATTAGCGGGGGGGCTGAAGACCCAGTACTTC
CASSPLAGGLKTQYF